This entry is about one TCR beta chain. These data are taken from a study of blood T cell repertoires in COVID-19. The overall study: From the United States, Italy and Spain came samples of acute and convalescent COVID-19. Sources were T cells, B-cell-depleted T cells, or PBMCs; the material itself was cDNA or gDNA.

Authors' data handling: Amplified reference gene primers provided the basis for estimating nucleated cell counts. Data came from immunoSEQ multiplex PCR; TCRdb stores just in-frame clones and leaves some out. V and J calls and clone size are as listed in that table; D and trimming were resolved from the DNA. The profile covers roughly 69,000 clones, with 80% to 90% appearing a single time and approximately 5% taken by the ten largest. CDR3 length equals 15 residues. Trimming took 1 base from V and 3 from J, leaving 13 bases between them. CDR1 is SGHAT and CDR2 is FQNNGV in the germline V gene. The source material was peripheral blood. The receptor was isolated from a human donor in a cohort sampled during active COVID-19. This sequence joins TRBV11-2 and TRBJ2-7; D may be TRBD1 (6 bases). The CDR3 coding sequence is TGTGCCAGCAGCTTAGCCCCGGGACAAATCTACGAGCAGTACTTC. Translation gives CASSLAPGQIYEQYF.